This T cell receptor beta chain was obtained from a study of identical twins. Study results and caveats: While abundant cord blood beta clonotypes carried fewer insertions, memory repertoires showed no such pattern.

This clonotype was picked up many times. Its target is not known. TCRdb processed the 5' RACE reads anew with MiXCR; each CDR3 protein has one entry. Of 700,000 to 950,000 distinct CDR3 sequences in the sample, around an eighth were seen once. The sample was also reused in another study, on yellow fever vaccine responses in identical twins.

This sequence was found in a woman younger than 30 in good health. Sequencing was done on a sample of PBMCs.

The CDR3 loop reads CAISNGDETQYF. The CDR3 DNA follows: TGTGCCATCAGCAACGGGGACGAGACCCAGTACTTC. This chain joins TRBV10-3 and TRBJ2-5, with D possibly called TRBD1 or TRBD2 (5 bases each). The germline V gene encodes CDR1 ENHRY and CDR2 SYGVKD. The CDR3 runs to 12 residues. The germline V and J ends were trimmed by 6 bases and 5 bases, with 10 bases remaining between them.